These T cell receptor beta chains were read from a single sample in a study of blood T cell repertoires in COVID-19. Sequenced by immunoSEQ multiplex PCR; TCRdb stores in-frame clones only, minus some. In the table there are 130,000 to 150,000 clones, 75% to 85% of which are singletons. Source material: peripheral blood. All receptors derive from a man in his sixties with acute or convalescent COVID-19. CDR3s include the opening cysteine and the closing phenylalanine or tryptophan.

j_gene	v_gene	CDR3aa
TRBJ1-5	TRBV12-5	CASGLVISGGDHQPQHF
TRBJ1-1	TRBV10-3	CAISKTGVNTEAFF
TRBJ2-5	TRBV28	CASSVGLKETQYF
TRBJ2-7	TRBV6-5	CASGDRTYEQYF
TRBJ2-7	TRBV21-1	CASSKGPPRTRLQIYEQYF
TRBJ1-1	TRBV11-2	CASSWVGGNTEAFF
TRBJ2-7	TRBV5-1	CASSSTGLTSGEQYF
TRBJ1-2	TRBV30	CAWWVGGRASGYTF
TRBJ2-1	TRBV4-1	CASSPISSSGINEQFF
TRBJ2-2	TRBV10-3	CAGGLAGGSNTGELFF
TRBJ1-5	TRBV29-1	CSVRGGEGNQPQHF
TRBJ1-2	TRBV3-1/TRBV3-2	CASSQGQVVYGYTF
TRBJ2-7	TRBV6-4	CASWTGFSYEQYF
TRBJ2-1	TRBV10-3	CAIGTGNNEQFF
TRBJ2-7	TRBV5-1	CASSLATSGPSYEQYF
TRBJ2-6	TRBV5-5	CASSPTGTGASSGANVLTF
TRBJ1-1	TRBV7-3	CASKRYLDTEAFF
TRBJ2-3	TRBV19	CASSILQGDTQYF
TRBJ1-3	TRBV7-9	CASSGTNRGNTIYF
TRBJ1-5	TRBV5-1	CASSSGMSNQPQHF
TRBJ1-2	TRBV24-1	CATGGVYGYTF
TRBJ1-1	TRBV19	CASREDRDTEAFF